One and the same sample provided the 18 T cell receptor beta chains below, sequenced in a study of metastatic and nonmetastatic thyroid tumors. With MiXCR, TCRdb reprocessed the PCR reads. The table records over 25,000 clones, 15% of them present only once. Thyroid surgery had not been preceded by any treatment in any patient. Sequencing used blood. The receptors derive from a female donor with papillary thyroid cancer or a benign thyroid nodule (not recorded which). Some clones in this sample may be carry-over from other donors' samples.

This clone was counted at least ten times. DNA of the CDR3: TGTGCCAGCAGCCAACTGACTAGCGGGTCTTACGAGCAGTACTTC. Amino acid sequence: CASSQLTSGSYEQYF. This sequence joins TRBV3-1 and TRBJ2-7, with 10 bases matching TRBD2. Germline V CDR1 and CDR2: LGHDT, YNNKEL (reference sequence). The CDR3 is 15 residues long. With V trimmed by 2 bases and J by 4 bases, 5 bases remained unmatched.

The chain joins TRBV20-1 to TRBJ2-7; D remains ambiguous. CDR3 length: 11 amino acids. V shed 3 bases and J shed 4 bases, with 7 bases lying between them. Germline V gives CDR1 DFQATT, CDR2 SNEGSKA (reference sequence). CDR3 protein: CSASGIYEQYF. The CDR3 region has the DNA TGCAGTGCTAGTGGCATTTACGAGCAGTACTTC.

This clone was picked up many times. The chain has TRBV4-2 and TRBJ1-2; D unresolved. The V gene lost 2 bases and the J gene lost 0 bases, with 7 bases spanning the gap. Germline lookup yields CDR1 LGHNA and CDR2 YNFKEQ. The CDR3 has 14 amino acids. Written as DNA, the CDR3 is TGTGCCAGCAGCCAAAAGACTGCTAACTATGGCTACACCTTC. As protein: CASSQKTANYGYTF.

About this clone: At one boundary the junction diverges from the germline segment, which might be a read error. This sequence joins TRBV9 and TRBJ2-6, with a tentative D call TRBD1 (5 bases). The CDR3 is 14 residues long. Germline V gene sequence: CDR1 SGDLS, CDR2 YYNGEE. The CDR3 coding sequence is TGTGCCAACAGCTTCCCGTCTGGGGCCAACGTCCTGGCTTTC. As protein: CANSFPSGANVLAF.

The chain combines TRBV24-1 with TRBJ2-3; possibly TRBD2 for D (6 bases). Per germline, CDR1 KGHDR and CDR2 SFDVKD. The length of the CDR3 is 15 residues. The V end lost 6 bases, the J end lost 7 bases, and 19 bases lay between the germline ends. CDR3 sequence: CATSHTGVPENTQYF. The CDR3 DNA is TGTGCCACCAGTCACACGGGGGTGCCCGAGAATACGCAGTATTTT.

A remark on this clone: The junction differs from germline at one of its ends, possibly a read error. The chain links TRBV20-1 to TRBJ2-5, with TRBD2 identical over 9 bases. CDR1 and CDR2 from the germline V gene are DFQATT and SNEGSKA (reference sequence). This CDR3 is 16 amino acids long. In DNA, the CDR3 is TGCAGTTCTAGGCGCCCGGGACTAGCTGCCCAAGAGACCCAGTACTTC. Encoded protein: CSSRRPGLAAQETQYF.

The sample holds many counts of this clone. The chain uses TRBV24-1 and TRBJ1-2; 7 bases are a match to TRBD1. V was pared by 4 bases and J by 2 bases, with 6 bases of the junction left unmatched. The CDR3 is made up of 15 amino acids. Germline V gene sequence: CDR1 KGHDR, CDR2 SFDVKD. The CDR3 loop is CATSEPTGSNYGYTF. CDR3 nucleotide sequence: TGTGCCACCAGTGAGCCGACAGGGTCCAACTATGGCTACACCTTC.

This clone was observed at least ten times. V gene TRBV5-1 combines with J gene TRBJ2-7; tentatively, D is TRBD2 (6 bases). The CDR3 runs to 13 residues. Germline V CDR1 and CDR2: SGHRS, YFSETQ. Trimming shortened V by 4 bases and J by 0 bases, and 8 bases separated the two germline ends. The CDR3 nucleotides read TGCGCCAGCAGCACGGGGGACTCCTACGAGCAGTACTTC. The encoded protein is CASSTGDSYEQYF.

Ten or more counts support this clone. The rearrangement links TRBV3-1 to TRBJ2-5, with TRBD2 identical over 16 bases. Germline V CDR1 and CDR2: LGHDT, YNNKEL (reference sequence). The CDR3 loop spans 15 amino acids. The J segment lost 4 bases and the V segment lost 8 bases, leaving 4 bases of the junction unmatched. CDR3 bases: TGTGCCAGCCGGGGACTAGCGGGAGGGCTAGAGACCCAGTACTTC. Its translation is CASRGLAGGLETQYF.

This clone was counted many times. The chain uses TRBV5-5 and TRBJ1-6; D uncertain. CDR3 length: 15 residues. V was trimmed by 5 bases and J by 10 bases, leaving 19 bases between them. Germline values: CDR1 SGHKS, CDR2 YYEKEE (reference sequence). CDR3 bases: TGTGCCAGCAGTCCGGGTAGTTCCTATAGATCACCCCTCCACTTT. This encodes CASSPGSSYRSPLHF. The full variable domain, in which reference TRBV5-5 and TRBJ1-6 provide the parts outside the CDR3, is DAGVTQSPTHLIKTRGQQVTLRCSPISGHKSVSWYQQVLGQGPQFIFQYYEKEERGRGNFPDRFSARQFPNYSSELNVNALLLGDSALYLCASSPGSSYRSPLHFGNGTRLTVT.

By sample share, this clone is medium-sized (0.01 to 0.1%). The chain has TRBV28 and TRBJ2-7; D call uncertain. This CDR3 contains 14 residues. V dropped 3 bases and J dropped 5 bases, with 14 bases sitting between them. CDR1 MDHEN and CDR2 SYDVKM come from the germline V gene. CDR3 nucleotides: TGTGCCAGCAGTTTTCCCCCCCGGTCCCACGAGCAGTACTTC. Amino acid sequence: CASSFPPRSHEQYF. The variable domain in full, with the rest retrieved from reference TRBV28 and TRBJ2-7, is DVKVTQSSRYLVKRTGEKVFLECVQDMDHENMFWYRQDPGLGLRLIYFSYDVKMKEKGDIPEGYSVSREKKERFSLILESASTNQTSMYLCASSFPPRSHEQYFGPGTRLTVT.

This clone was found many times. The CDR3 nucleotides read TGTGCCAGCAGCCCTCGACTAGCGGGAGCCAATGAGCAGTTCTTC. Amino acid sequence: CASSPRLAGANEQFF. This chain connects TRBV5-4 to TRBJ2-1; TRBD2 matches 12 bases. This CDR3 has 15 amino acids. Germline-derived CDR1 and CDR2 are SGHNT and YYREEE (reference sequence). Trimming cost V 4 bases and J 6 bases; bases outside gene matches: 5.

This clone was detected ten times or more. The chain uses TRBV6-1 and TRBJ1-1; D is unresolved. The CDR3 covers 13 residues. Germline V CDR1 and CDR2: MNHNS, SASEGT. V lost 10 bases to trimming and J lost 2 bases, with 14 bases between them. This chain's CDR3 is CATKGKGNTEAFF. CDR3 nucleotide sequence: TGTGCCACTAAAGGGAAGGGAAACACTGAAGCTTTCTTT.

This clone was counted many times. The rearrangement uses TRBV7-3 and TRBJ2-1; D ambiguous. The V gene's germline CDR1 is SGHTA and CDR2 FQGTGA. V was shortened by 5 bases and J by 8 bases, with 13 bases between the two germline ends. CDR3 length equals 13 residues. The chain's CDR3 is CASSPTPEDEQFF. The CDR3 DNA sequence: TGTGCCAGCAGCCCCACCCCCGAGGATGAGCAGTTCTTC. Using reference TRBV7-3 and TRBJ2-1 for the parts outside the CDR3, the full variable domain is GAGVSQTPSNKVTEKGKYVELRCDPISGHTALYWYRQSLGQGPEFLIYFQGTGAADDSGLPNDRFFAVRPEGSVSTLKIQRTERGDSAVYLCASSPTPEDEQFFGPGTRLTVL.

This chain links TRBV14 with TRBJ2-7; TRBD2 agrees at 16 bases. Germline lookup yields CDR1 SGHDN and CDR2 FVKESK. The trim removed 7 bases at V and 4 bases at J, leaving 10 bases unmatched. There are 17 residues in the CDR3. CDR3: CASTPGLAGGPSYEQYF. Here the CDR3 DNA reads TGTGCCAGCACCCCGGGACTAGCGGGAGGGCCCTCATACGAGCAGTACTTC.

There are many counts of this clone. Possible read error: a much larger clone is one base away. V is TRBV6-1 and J is TRBJ1-1, with D possibly TRBD1 on 6 matching bases. The germline V gene encodes CDR1 MNHNS and CDR2 SASEGT. The CDR3 consists of 12 residues. The CDR3 sequence is CASQRGGTKAFF. CDR3 nucleotides: TGTGCCAGCCAAAGGGGGGGCACTAAAGCTTTCTTT.

This rearrangement joins TRBV12-3 or TRBV12-4 to TRBJ2-1; D is unresolved. Trimming stripped 2 bases from V and 6 bases from J, with 5 bases between. The CDR3 spans 12 residues. CDR3 nucleotides: TGTGCCAGCAGTTTATGGGGCAATGAGCAGTTCTTC. Translating it yields CASSLWGNEQFF.

This clone was counted many times. CDR3 loop: CASSVTGVITDTQYF. The DNA for the CDR3 is TGTGCCAGCAGTGTGACCGGGGTCATCACAGATACGCAGTATTTT. J is TRBJ2-3 and V is TRBV25-1, with a weak D call TRBD2 (5 bases). Germline V gene data show CDR1 as MGHDK and CDR2 as SYGVNS. The germline V and J ends were trimmed by 4 bases and 2 bases, with 13 bases remaining between them. The CDR3 runs 15 residues. Using reference TRBV25-1 and TRBJ2-3 for the parts outside the CDR3, the full variable domain is EADIYQTPRYLVIGTGKKITLECSQTMGHDKMYWYQQDPGMELHLIHYSYGVNSTEKGDLSSESTVSRIRTEHFPLTLESARPSHTSQYLCASSVTGVITDTQYFGPGTRLTVL.